What follows are 17 T cell receptor beta chains derived from one specimen sequenced in a study of CD8 T cells in ankylosing spondylitis (dated by TCRdb to about 2017). To prepare the library, 5' RACE was applied. TCRdb shows the sequencer as Illumina HiSeq 2500. Through fastp at Q25 and MiXCR, TCRdb rebuilt clones from the public reads, retaining in-frame beta chains. One record per CDR3 amino acid sequence lists the most common genes and DNA. Counted in this sample were about 220,000 distinct CDR3 sequences; around a quarter of them appeared once. The leading ten clones occupy approximately 6.6% of the sample. The sequencing sample was made of blood, either unsorted or a sorted T cell fraction (not recorded which). The receptors come from a male donor with ankylosing spondylitis or in good health (not recorded which).

This clonotype has a count of ten or more. The junction differs from germline at one of its ends, possibly a read error. V is TRBV27 and J is TRBJ2-1, with 9 bases identical to TRBD2. The CDR3 extends over 14 amino acids. The V gene's germline CDR1 is MNHEY and CDR2 SMNVEV (reference sequence). Here the CDR3 reads CASSSTAGGNVQFF. The CDR3 nucleotides are TGTGCCAGCAGTTCCACAGCGGGGGGCAATGTGCAGTTCTTC.

The CDR3 sequence is CAAGQGDYGYTF. The CDR3 DNA is TGTGCCGCTGGGCAGGGGGACTATGGCTACACCTTC. V gene TRBV10-3 combines with J gene TRBJ1-2; the match to TRBD1 covers 7 bases. The CDR3 is 12 residues long. V was pared by 11 bases and J by 3 bases, with 6 bases of the junction left unmatched. Germline lookup yields CDR1 ENHRY and CDR2 SYGVKD.

This clonotype was seen a single time. V gene TRBV4-3 combines with J gene TRBJ2-5; D may be TRBD1 (6 bases). V lost 0 bases, J lost 5 bases, and 13 bases lay in between. The germline V gene has CDR1 LGHNA and CDR2 YSLEER. The CDR3 has 15 residues. The CDR3 DNA reads as TGCGCCAGCAGCCAAGATTCCCCAGGGGACGAGACCCAGTACTTC. Amino acid sequence: CASSQDSPGDETQYF.

This clonotype was seen many times. The chain combines TRBV7-2 with TRBJ2-1; a weak D match, TRBD2 (6 bases). The CDR3 is made up of 16 amino acids. V gave up 2 bases and J gave up 2 bases, with 13 bases separating them. Germline CDR1 is SGHTA and CDR2 is FQGNSA. The CDR3 bases are TGTGCCAGCAGCTTATCGCTAGCGTTGGCCTACAATGAGCAGTTCTTC. Translation gives CASSLSLALAYNEQFF.

V gene TRBV7-3 combines with J gene TRBJ2-6; D gene ambiguous. The CDR3 extends over 16 amino acids. Per the germline V gene, CDR1 is SGHTA and CDR2 is FQGTGA. Between the trimmed V and J ends, which lost 4 bases and 0 bases, there was a span of 10 bases. This CDR3 reads CASSSGRHSGANVLTF. Written as DNA, the CDR3 is TGTGCCAGCAGCTCCGGACGCCACTCTGGGGCCAACGTCCTGACTTTC.

This clonotype was observed a few times. The chain couples TRBV28 to TRBJ2-3; no clear D. V was cut by 1 base and J by 6 bases, with 5 bases left in between. The CDR3 runs 12 residues. Germline V gene lookup returns CDR1 MDHEN and CDR2 SYDVKM. CDR3 amino acids: CASSLSRDTQYF. The CDR3, as DNA: TGTGCCAGCAGTTTATCCCGGGATACGCAGTATTTT.

A few counts support this clonotype. The rearrangement uses TRBV9 and TRBJ1-1; D not resolved. Germline lookup yields CDR1 SGDLS and CDR2 YYNGEE. Trimming cost V 3 bases and J 2 bases, with 11 bases left between them. The length of the CDR3 is 14 residues. The DNA for the CDR3 is TGTGCCAGCAGCGCCGGGAACCTTAACACTGAAGCTTTCTTT. This sequence encodes CASSAGNLNTEAFF.

V gene TRBV5-1 combines with J gene TRBJ1-1; no definite D call. Germline lookup yields CDR1 SGHRS and CDR2 YFSETQ. Trimming took off 0 bases at V and 6 bases at J, with 12 bases between the two ends. CDR3 size: 14 residues. CDR3 in amino acids: CASSLGSGLAEAFF. CDR3 nucleotide sequence: TGCGCCAGCAGCTTGGGGTCTGGGTTAGCTGAAGCTTTCTTT.

The chain employs TRBV20-1 and TRBJ2-7; 8 bases map to TRBD2. Germline CDR1 and CDR2: DFQATT and SNEGSKA (reference sequence). This CDR3 comprises 15 residues. Trimming at V came to 0 bases and at J to 7 bases, leaving 11 bases not matched to a gene. The DNA for the CDR3 is TGCAGTGCTAGAGATTTCCGGGAGGGCCGTAAGGAGCAGTACTTC. This sequence encodes CSARDFREGRKEQYF.

This chain connects TRBV27 to TRBJ2-3; 8 positions match TRBD2. V was pared by 3 bases and J by 0 bases, with 2 bases of the junction left unmatched. The CDR3 covers 15 residues. Germline values: CDR1 MNHEY, CDR2 SMNVEV (reference sequence). Written as DNA, the CDR3 is TGTGCCAGCAGTTTTAGCGGGAAGAGCACAGATACGCAGTATTTT. Residues: CASSFSGKSTDTQYF.

This clonotype was seen many times. The chain joins TRBV20-1 to TRBJ2-3, with a possible D match to TRBD1 (5 bases). The ends were cut back, 3 bases at V and 1 base at J, with 14 bases in the middle. Germline V gene data show CDR1 as DFQATT and CDR2 as SNEGSKA (reference sequence). The CDR3 extends over 15 amino acids. The CDR3 loop reads CSASSLGEGTDTQYF. In DNA form, the CDR3 reads TGCAGTGCTAGTAGTCTAGGGGAAGGCACAGATACGCAGTATTTT.

This chain joins TRBV5-6 and TRBJ2-3, with 9 bases fitting TRBD1. The CDR3 sequence is 13 residues long. Per the germline V gene, CDR1 is SGHDT and CDR2 is YYEEEE. With 2 bases clipped from V and 9 bases from J, the junction kept 4 bases outside the gene matches. The CDR3 region has the DNA TGTGCCAGCAGCTTCGGGGACAGGGAAACGCAGTATTTT. As protein: CASSFGDRETQYF. The complete variable domain, with remaining parts taken from reference TRBV5-6 and TRBJ2-3, reads DAGVTQSPTHLIKTRGQQVTLRCSPKSGHDTVSWYQQALGQGPQFIFQYYEEEERQRGNFPDRFSGHQFPNYSSELNVNALLLGDSALYLCASSFGDRETQYFGPGTRLTVL.

A few counts support this clonotype. The genes are TRBV5-1 and TRBJ2-3; D is possibly TRBD1 (6 bases). The CDR3 length is 14 residues. Germline V gives CDR1 SGHRS, CDR2 YFSETQ. Trimming took 0 bases from V and 4 from J, leaving 9 bases between them. The CDR3 region is CASSLDRAADTQYF. The CDR3 DNA reads TGCGCCAGCAGCTTGGACAGGGCGGCAGATACGCAGTATTTT. Full variable domain (rest looked up from reference TRBV5-1 and TRBJ2-3): KAGVTQTPRYLIKTRGQQVTLSCSPISGHRSVSWYQQTPGQGLQFLFEYFSETQRNKGNFPGRFSGRQFSNSRSEMNVSTLELGDSALYLCASSLDRAADTQYFGPGTRLTVL.

This clonotype turned up a few times. Here the CDR3 DNA reads TGCAGCGTTGAACGGATGTCCACCGGGGAGCTGTTTTTT. Protein product: CSVERMSTGELFF. The V call is TRBV29-1, the J call TRBJ2-2, with D uncertain. V lost 2 bases, J lost 4 bases, and 8 bases lay in between. Germline V lookup: CDR1 SQVTM, CDR2 ANQGSEA. This CDR3 contains 13 residues.

This clonotype was detected many times. The CDR3 DNA sequence: TGCGCCAGCAGCTTGCCACTAGCGGGAGGGGTAACAGGTGAGCAGTTCTTC. Encoded protein: CASSLPLAGGVTGEQFF. The chain joins TRBV5-1 to TRBJ2-1, with 13 bases identical to TRBD2. Trimming removed 1 base from V and 9 bases from J; junction bases left unmatched: 10. The CDR3 is 17 amino acids. CDR1 and CDR2 (germline): SGHRS, YFSETQ.

This clonotype was seen at least ten times. This chain joins TRBV29-1 and TRBJ2-5; 7 bases line up with TRBD2. After removal of 5 bases from V and 5 bases from J, the junction contained 14 bases not matched to a gene. CDR1 SQVTM and CDR2 ANQGSEA come from the germline V gene. The CDR3 totals 15 residues. CDR3 nucleotide sequence: TGCAGCGTTCAGCCGGGACTAAAGTCTGCGGAGACCCAGTACTTC. Its protein product is CSVQPGLKSAETQYF.

The table lists this clonotype with many counts. The chain links TRBV7-9 to TRBJ1-3; TRBD1 might be the D (5 bases). V dropped 8 bases and J dropped 9 bases, with 29 bases sitting between them. This CDR3 comprises 17 residues. The germline V gene has CDR1 SEHNR and CDR2 FQNEAQ (reference sequence). The CDR3 nucleotides are TGTGCCAGCGGGTTGGGACGGACGCCAACTCTGGAAAGCACCATATATTTT. Translation gives CASGLGRTPTLESTIYF.